The next 5 T cell receptor beta chains were all read from a single sample in a study of shared clonotypes between healthy human individuals. Using immunoSEQ multiplex PCR, the repertoire was profiled, and TCRdb retains in-frame clones only, with some absent. The sample carries roughly 2.5 million clones, more than 90% recorded once. The sequenced material came from naive CD4+ T cells sorted from blood. Sample subset: CD45RA+ positively selected. The receptors stem from a man between 18 and 35 years old in good health.

V and J are TRBV11-2 and TRBJ2-7; D is possibly TRBD1 or TRBD2 (5 bases each). This CDR3 comprises 15 residues. The V end was cut by 1 base, the J end by 4 bases, with 14 bases between. Germline V gene data show CDR1 as SGHAT and CDR2 as FQNNGV. The DNA of the CDR3 is TGTGCCAGCAGCTTAGTCCGGGGCCAGGTTTACGAGCAGTACTTC. Translated: CASSLVRGQVYEQYF. Variable domain in full (rest from reference TRBV11-2 and TRBJ2-7): EAGVAQSPRYKIIEKRQSVAFWCNPISGHATLYWYQQILGQGPKLLIQFQNNGVVDDSQLPKDRFSAERLKGVDSTLKIQPAKLEDSAVYLCASSLVRGQVYEQYFGPGTRLTVT.

The chain recombines TRBV30 with TRBJ2-1; maybe TRBD1 (6 bases). CDR1 and CDR2 from the germline V gene are GTSNPN and SVGIG (reference sequence). Trimming took off 5 bases at V and 4 bases at J, with 9 bases between the two ends. CDR3 size: 12 residues. CDR3 bases: TGTGCCTGGGGACAGTTATACAATGAGCAGTTCTTC. Translating it yields CAWGQLYNEQFF. The full variable domain, its missing parts supplied by reference TRBV30 and TRBJ2-1, is SQTIHQWPATLVQPVGSPLSLECTVEGTSNPNLYWYRQAAGRGLQLLFYSVGIGQISSEVPQNLSASRPQDRQFILSSKKLLLSDSGFYLCAWGQLYNEQFFGPGTRLTVL.

This clone has a single count. V gene TRBV19 combines with J gene TRBJ2-5; no reliable D call. Trimming pared 5 bases from V and 5 bases from J, leaving 21 bases between. Per germline, CDR1 LNHDA and CDR2 SQIVND (reference sequence). This CDR3 spans 16 amino acids. CDR3 amino acids: CASSRNSNSKRETQYF. In nucleotides, the CDR3 is TGTGCCAGTAGTCGAAACAGCAACTCTAAACGGGAGACCCAGTACTTC. The full variable domain, with the rest looked up from reference TRBV19 and TRBJ2-5, is DGGITQSPKYLFRKEGQNVTLSCEQNLNHDAMYWYRQDPGQGLRLIYYSQIVNDFQKGDIAEGYSVSREKKESFPLTVTSAQKNPTAFYLCASSRNSNSKRETQYFGPGTRLLVL.

CDR3 amino acids: CASSSPGTGGDYGYTF. The CDR3 DNA sequence: TGTGCCAGTAGCAGTCCCGGGACAGGGGGCGACTATGGCTACACCTTC. The chain has TRBV19 and TRBJ1-2; 12 bases agree with TRBD1. This CDR3 contains 16 residues. Germline V gene lookup returns CDR1 LNHDA and CDR2 SQIVND (reference sequence). V trimming: 6 bases; J trimming: 3 bases; junction bases outside the gene matches: 8.

This sequence joins TRBV5-1 and TRBJ2-5; D possibly uses TRBD1 or TRBD2 (6 bases each). The V gene's germline CDR1 is SGHRS and CDR2 YFSETQ. CDR3 length equals 14 residues. The ends were cut back, 0 bases at V and 8 bases at J, with 14 bases in the middle. CDR3 nucleotides: TGCGCCAGCAGCTTGGAGTGGGGGGCCAAAACCCAGTACTTC. It codes for CASSLEWGAKTQYF.